This T cell receptor (beta chain) was captured in a study of blood T cell repertoires in COVID-19. The CDR3 covers 14 residues. V lost 2 bases to trimming and J lost 1 base, with 9 bases between them. Per the germline V gene, CDR1 is SGHDT and CDR2 is YYEEEE. In the original analysis: Amplification of reference gene primers provided the estimated nucleated cell counts. Clones were sequenced by immunoSEQ multiplex PCR, and TCRdb holds only the in-frame ones, with some missing. The V and J calls and clone size were taken over from that table, and D and trimming were inferred from the DNA. The data hold 200,000 to 300,000 clones, with 84% observed a single time.

This rearrangement joins TRBV5-6 to TRBJ1-2; the D is unclear. Sequencing was done on a sample of peripheral blood. The clonotype originates from a man in his 60s with acute or convalescent COVID-19. This CDR3 is CASSFHSLNYGYTF. Written as DNA, the CDR3 is TGTGCCAGCAGCTTTCACAGCCTTAACTATGGCTACACCTTC.